Below, one TCR beta chain is given with its context. What it binds is unknown. In TCRdb, the reads were re-called with MiXCR into one record per CDR3 protein. The sample lists approximately 770,000 distinct CDR3 sequences, just under 30% occurring once. The CDR3 spans 14 residues. From germline, CDR1 is MNHEY and CDR2 SMNVEV (reference sequence). Trimming removed 6 bases from V and 4 bases from J; junction bases left unmatched: 4. This specimen belongs to a study of T cell repertoires in cytomegalovirus infection. Whole-study results and caveats: Dominating the ex vivo response were TCR beta clonotypes that were CMV-specific and HLA-C-restricted.

The gene calls are TRBV27 and TRBJ1-1; 11 bases match TRBD1. The sequencing here drew on cultured CD8+ T cells from PBMCs, taken from culture after CMV antigen stimulation. The source of this sequence is a human donor in good health (CMV status not recorded). Some clones in this sample may be carry-over from other donors' samples. Here the CDR3 DNA reads TGTGCCAGCAGGTGGACAGGGGGCATCACTGAAGCTTTCTTT. Protein product: CASRWTGGITEAFF.